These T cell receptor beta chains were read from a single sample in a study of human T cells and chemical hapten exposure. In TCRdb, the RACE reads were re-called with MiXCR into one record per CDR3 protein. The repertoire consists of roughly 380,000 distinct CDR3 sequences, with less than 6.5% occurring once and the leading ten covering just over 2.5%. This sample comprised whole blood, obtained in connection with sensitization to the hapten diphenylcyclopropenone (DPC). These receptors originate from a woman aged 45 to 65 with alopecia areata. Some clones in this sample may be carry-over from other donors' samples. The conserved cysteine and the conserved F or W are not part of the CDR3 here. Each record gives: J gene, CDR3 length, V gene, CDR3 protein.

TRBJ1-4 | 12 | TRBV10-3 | AISESGSNEKLF
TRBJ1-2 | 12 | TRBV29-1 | SVEDQGQNYGYT
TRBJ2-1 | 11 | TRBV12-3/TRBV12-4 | ASTEGPFNEQF
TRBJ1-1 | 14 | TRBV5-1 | ASSLVGGGLNTEAF
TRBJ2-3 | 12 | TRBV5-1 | ASSWGDSLDTQY
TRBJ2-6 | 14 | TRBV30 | AWSVGDSSGANVLT
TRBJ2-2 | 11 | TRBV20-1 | SASDPNTGELF
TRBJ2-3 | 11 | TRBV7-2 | ASSFRTQNTQY
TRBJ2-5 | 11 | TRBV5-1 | ASSRRRQETQY
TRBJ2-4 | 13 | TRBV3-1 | ASSPTGTPENIQY
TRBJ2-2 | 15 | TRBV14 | ASSQALTSGDTGELF
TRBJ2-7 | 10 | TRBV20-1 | SAPDKYNEQY
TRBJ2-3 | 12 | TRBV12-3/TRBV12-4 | ASSIGGAGDTQY
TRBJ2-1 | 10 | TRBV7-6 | ASSSDGNEQF
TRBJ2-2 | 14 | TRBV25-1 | ASRSGTSGSPGELF
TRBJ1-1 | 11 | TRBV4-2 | ASRGGVGTEAF
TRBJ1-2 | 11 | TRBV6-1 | ASSERPFWGYT
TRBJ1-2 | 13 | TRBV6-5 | ASSYGGQGNYGYT
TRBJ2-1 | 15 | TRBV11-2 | ASSFYRVGDAEGEQF
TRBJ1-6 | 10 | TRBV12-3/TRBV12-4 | ASSSSRGALH
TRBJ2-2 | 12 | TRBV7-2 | ASSLSSLTGELF
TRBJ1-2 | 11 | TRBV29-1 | SVEQHSNYGYT
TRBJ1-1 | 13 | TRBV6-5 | ASSYSTQAYTEAF
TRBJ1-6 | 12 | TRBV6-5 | ASGRDRGNSPLH
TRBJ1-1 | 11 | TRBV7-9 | ASKRDMNTEAF
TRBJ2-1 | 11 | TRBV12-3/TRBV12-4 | ASSFGTYNEQF
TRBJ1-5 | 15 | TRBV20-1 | SASYPRQGAGNQPQH
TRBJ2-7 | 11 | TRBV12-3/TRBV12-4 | ASSRDRADEQY
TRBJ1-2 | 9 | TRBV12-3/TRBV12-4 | ASSWGQVQT
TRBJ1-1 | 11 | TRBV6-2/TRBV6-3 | ASGTAMNTEAF
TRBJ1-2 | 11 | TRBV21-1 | ASGGTGQNGYT
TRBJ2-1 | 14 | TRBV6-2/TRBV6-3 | ASSFLGGTGGNEQF
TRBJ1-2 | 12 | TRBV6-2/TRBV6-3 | ASRTSTDSYGYT
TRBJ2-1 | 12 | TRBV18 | ASSPDVQGNEQF
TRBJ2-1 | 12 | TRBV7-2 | ASRDGSSYNEQF
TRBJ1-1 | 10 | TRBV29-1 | SGGGGRGEAF
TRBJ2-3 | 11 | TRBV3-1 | ASSQEGGDTQY
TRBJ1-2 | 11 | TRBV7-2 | ASSLEAGYGYT
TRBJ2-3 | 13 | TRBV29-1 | SVEERAGRTDTQY
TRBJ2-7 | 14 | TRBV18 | ASSPPWGDSSYEQY
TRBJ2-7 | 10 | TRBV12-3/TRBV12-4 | ASSLYSNEQY
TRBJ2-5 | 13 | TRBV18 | ASSPEARDQETQY
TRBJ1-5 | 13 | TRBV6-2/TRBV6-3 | ASRLGVYSNQPQH
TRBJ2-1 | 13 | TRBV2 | ASRGSRAIYNEQF
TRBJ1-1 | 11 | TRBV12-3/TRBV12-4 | ASSFFGNTEAF
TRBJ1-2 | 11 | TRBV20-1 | SAPGGFSYGYT
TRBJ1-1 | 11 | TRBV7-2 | ASSLAWATEAF
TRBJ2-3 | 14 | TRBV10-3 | AISEGRGASTDTQY
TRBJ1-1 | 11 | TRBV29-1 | SVERGVGTEAF
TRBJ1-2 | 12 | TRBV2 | ASSEQRLNYGYT
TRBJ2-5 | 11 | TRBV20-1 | SARSEDQETQY
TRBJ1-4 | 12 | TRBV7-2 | ASRSGTVNEKLF
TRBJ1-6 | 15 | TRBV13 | ASSSTTEVTYNSPLH
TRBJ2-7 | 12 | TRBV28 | ASTGLAGYSEQY
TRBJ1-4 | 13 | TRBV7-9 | ASSLARQANEKLF
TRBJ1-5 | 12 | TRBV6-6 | ASSLGGASQPQH
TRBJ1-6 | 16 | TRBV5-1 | ASSLGQGIGSYNSPLH